This T cell receptor beta chain was sequenced in a study of T cell responses to AZD1222 COVID-19 vaccine. Only in-frame clones appear in the TCRdb table, and some are missing; sequencing was by immunoSEQ multiplex PCR. The table records 75,000 to 100,000 clones, around 90% of them present only once. J gave up 9 bases and V 2 bases, and 6 bases lay outside the gene matches. Germline values: CDR1 MNHEY, CDR2 SMNVEV (reference sequence). CDR3 size: 15 residues. The receptor was derived from an adult in good health. The chain combines TRBV27 with TRBJ2-1; 11 nucleotides agree with TRBD2. The source material was peripheral blood, sampled on day 0 of AZD1222 vaccination. The CDR3 loop reads CASSLELAGGSEQFF. The CDR3 DNA follows: TGTGCCAGCAGTTTAGAGCTAGCGGGGGGAAGTGAGCAGTTCTTC.